This T cell receptor beta chain was recorded in a study of CD8 T cells in ankylosing spondylitis. The CDR3 extends over 14 amino acids. V trimming: 3 bases; J trimming: 5 bases; junction bases outside the gene matches: 5. Germline CDR1 LGHDT, CDR2 YNNKEL (reference sequence). The study's findings and limits: A TCR beta motif made of fewer than ten highly homologous variants seemed typical of ankylosing spondylitis blood.

On this clonotype: The antigen is undetermined.

TCRdb independently ran MiXCR on the 5' RACE reads; one entry per CDR3 protein. The data show 750,000 to 850,000 distinct CDR3 sequences, about 12% seen once. The rearrangement uses TRBV3-1 and TRBJ1-2; the match to TRBD1 covers 8 bases. Sequencing was carried out using blood, either unsorted or a sorted T cell fraction (not recorded which). The clonotype comes from a male donor with ankylosing spondylitis. The CDR3 DNA is TGTGCCAGCAGCCATAGGACAGGGCATTATGGCTACACCTTC. Translating it yields CASSHRTGHYGYTF.